The 10 T cell receptor beta chains reported below all come from one sample, sequenced in a study of long-term antiretroviral therapy in people with HIV (dated by TCRdb to the early 2020s). Sequencing of the TRB variable region was done with the immunoSEQ hsTCRB v3.0 assay at survey level resolution. TCRdb re-hosts the immuneACCESS table, in-frame sequences only. Its copies lack some clones; in the studies checked, an unresolved V gene accounts for under half of them, and the cause for the rest is not known. This sample lists around 30,000 clones; roughly 84% were detected once. The top ten clones comprise 7.5% to 10% of the sample. The material sequenced was unsorted PBMCs, taken 3 years after starting antiretroviral therapy. These TCRs come from a man in his forties or fifties with HIV.

By frequency in the sample, this clone is medium-sized. The J gene is TRBJ2-7, the V gene TRBV4-1; 7 positions match TRBD1. Germline CDR1 and CDR2: MGHRA and YSYEKL. The CDR3 loop spans 12 amino acids. The CDR3 coding sequence is TGCGCTTCGCAGGGGGACCCCGGGGAGCAGTACTTC. Translation gives CASQGDPGEQYF.

The chain couples TRBV5-1 to TRBJ1-1; weak D call: TRBD1 (5 bases). Germline V lookup: CDR1 SGHRS, CDR2 YFSETQ. Trimming left V 0 bases short and J 2 bases short, with 11 bases between. The CDR3 is 15 residues long. The CDR3, as DNA: TGCGCCAGCAGCTTGGGGGGAGGGACTAACACTGAAGCTTTCTTT. This gives the protein CASSLGGGTNTEAFF.

This clone was found a few times. The chain uses TRBV27 and TRBJ1-6; 7 bases align to TRBD1. The germline V gene has CDR1 MNHEY and CDR2 SMNVEV (reference sequence). With 9 bases clipped from V and 8 bases from J, the junction kept 7 bases outside the gene matches. This CDR3 comprises 13 residues. CDR3 bases: TGTGCCAGTAAACAGGGGATCTATTCACCCCTCCACTTT. This encodes CASKQGIYSPLHF.

The CDR3 sequence: CASSLRPEYILEDTEAFF. The CDR3, as DNA: TGTGCCAGTAGTCTCAGACCGGAATACATTTTAGAGGACACTGAAGCTTTCTTT. The chain is built from TRBV19 and TRBJ1-1; no reliable D call. V was cut by 5 bases and J by 3 bases, with 25 bases left in between. This CDR3 is 18 amino acids long. Germline V gives CDR1 LNHDA, CDR2 SQIVND (reference sequence).

The chain has TRBV6-4 and TRBJ2-7, with 9 bases aligning to TRBD1. CDR1 and CDR2 from the germline V gene are MRHNA and SNTAGT. Trimming removed 6 bases from V and 3 bases from J; junction bases left unmatched: 18. The CDR3 spans 18 residues. CDR3 nucleotide sequence: TGTGCCAGCAGCCGTTCCCGGGACAGGGAAAGAGAAAGCTACGAGCAGTACTTC. This sequence encodes CASSRSRDRERESYEQYF.

V usage is TRBV10-3 and J usage is TRBJ2-1; no firm D call. The CDR3 loop spans 13 amino acids. The V gene's germline CDR1 is ENHRY and CDR2 SYGVKD. Trimming cost V 0 bases and J 9 bases, with 9 bases left between them. CDR3 sequence: CAISESSVFEQFF. CDR3 bases: TGTGCCATCAGTGAGTCATCCGTTTTTGAGCAGTTCTTC.

V gene TRBV5-5 combines with J gene TRBJ1-2; 7 bases match TRBD1. Trimming cost V 1 base and J 4 bases; bases outside gene matches: 7. The germline V gene has CDR1 SGHKS and CDR2 YYEKEE (reference sequence). The CDR3 extends over 15 amino acids. CDR3 sequence reads: CASSLTPRTGYGYTF. The CDR3 DNA reads as TGTGCCAGCAGCTTGACCCCCCGGACAGGCTATGGCTACACCTTC.

The chain is built from TRBV2 and TRBJ1-1, with TRBD1 as a possible D gene (5 bases). V lost 0 bases and J 2 bases, leaving 13 bases between the germline ends. The CDR3 consists of 16 residues. Germline V lookup: CDR1 SNHLY, CDR2 FYNNEI. The CDR3 region has the DNA TGTGCCAGCAGTGAAGCGGGGGTGGGTCCAAACACTGAAGCTTTCTTT. Translated, it gives CASSEAGVGPNTEAFF.

V is TRBV7-2 and J is TRBJ1-2; 9 bases align to TRBD1. CDR1 and CDR2 (germline): SGHTA, FQGNSA. There are 16 residues in the CDR3. Trimming at V came to 1 base and at J to 8 bases, leaving 11 bases not matched to a gene. CDR3 amino acids: CASSLVWGTGLGGYTF. CDR3 DNA sequence: TGTGCCAGCAGCTTAGTATGGGGGACAGGGTTAGGGGGCTACACCTTC.

V is TRBV6-1 and J is TRBJ2-1; TRBD2 might be the D (7 bases). Germline V gene lookup returns CDR1 MNHNS and CDR2 SASEGT. The CDR3 runs to 14 residues. V lost 1 base and J 7 bases, leaving 11 bases between the germline ends. The CDR3: CASSEGGGTNEQFF. The CDR3 DNA follows: TGTGCCAGCAGTGAAGGGGGAGGGACAAATGAGCAGTTCTTC.